Listed below are T cell receptor beta chains from one sample, sequenced in a study of blood T cell repertoires in COVID-19. Using immunoSEQ multiplex PCR, the repertoire was profiled, and TCRdb retains in-frame clones only, with some absent. The sample includes about 360,000 clones, 80% to 90% of them seen just once. Source material: peripheral blood. The source of these receptors is a woman aged 55-70 years with COVID-19, enrolled during active disease. Both conserved end residues are trimmed from each CDR3. Clone size is stated in some rows and not others, as once, few, many or a class when expanded.

size | J | V | CDR3
- | TRBJ2-7 | TRBV21-1 | ASSKETADCTGGFNEQY
- | TRBJ1-5 | TRBV19 | ASSIALVQPQH
- | TRBJ1-1 | TRBV5-1 | ASSLGTGSTEAF
- | TRBJ1-4 | TRBV15 | ATSRMQGLGEKLF
- | TRBJ1-2 | TRBV7-2 | ASSPGQGENGYT
once | TRBJ1-1 | TRBV6-6 | ASSPTGDRTEAF
- | TRBJ2-7 | TRBV27 | ASSLHIVGTGGGYEQY
- | TRBJ2-7 | TRBV12-5 | ASGLQSSSEQY
- | TRBJ2-3 | TRBV25-1 | ASSGGQGYYTDTQY
- | TRBJ1-2 | TRBV21-1 | ASSREDRGSDYGYT
- | TRBJ2-7 | TRBV5-1 | ASSLFSGDRDYEQY